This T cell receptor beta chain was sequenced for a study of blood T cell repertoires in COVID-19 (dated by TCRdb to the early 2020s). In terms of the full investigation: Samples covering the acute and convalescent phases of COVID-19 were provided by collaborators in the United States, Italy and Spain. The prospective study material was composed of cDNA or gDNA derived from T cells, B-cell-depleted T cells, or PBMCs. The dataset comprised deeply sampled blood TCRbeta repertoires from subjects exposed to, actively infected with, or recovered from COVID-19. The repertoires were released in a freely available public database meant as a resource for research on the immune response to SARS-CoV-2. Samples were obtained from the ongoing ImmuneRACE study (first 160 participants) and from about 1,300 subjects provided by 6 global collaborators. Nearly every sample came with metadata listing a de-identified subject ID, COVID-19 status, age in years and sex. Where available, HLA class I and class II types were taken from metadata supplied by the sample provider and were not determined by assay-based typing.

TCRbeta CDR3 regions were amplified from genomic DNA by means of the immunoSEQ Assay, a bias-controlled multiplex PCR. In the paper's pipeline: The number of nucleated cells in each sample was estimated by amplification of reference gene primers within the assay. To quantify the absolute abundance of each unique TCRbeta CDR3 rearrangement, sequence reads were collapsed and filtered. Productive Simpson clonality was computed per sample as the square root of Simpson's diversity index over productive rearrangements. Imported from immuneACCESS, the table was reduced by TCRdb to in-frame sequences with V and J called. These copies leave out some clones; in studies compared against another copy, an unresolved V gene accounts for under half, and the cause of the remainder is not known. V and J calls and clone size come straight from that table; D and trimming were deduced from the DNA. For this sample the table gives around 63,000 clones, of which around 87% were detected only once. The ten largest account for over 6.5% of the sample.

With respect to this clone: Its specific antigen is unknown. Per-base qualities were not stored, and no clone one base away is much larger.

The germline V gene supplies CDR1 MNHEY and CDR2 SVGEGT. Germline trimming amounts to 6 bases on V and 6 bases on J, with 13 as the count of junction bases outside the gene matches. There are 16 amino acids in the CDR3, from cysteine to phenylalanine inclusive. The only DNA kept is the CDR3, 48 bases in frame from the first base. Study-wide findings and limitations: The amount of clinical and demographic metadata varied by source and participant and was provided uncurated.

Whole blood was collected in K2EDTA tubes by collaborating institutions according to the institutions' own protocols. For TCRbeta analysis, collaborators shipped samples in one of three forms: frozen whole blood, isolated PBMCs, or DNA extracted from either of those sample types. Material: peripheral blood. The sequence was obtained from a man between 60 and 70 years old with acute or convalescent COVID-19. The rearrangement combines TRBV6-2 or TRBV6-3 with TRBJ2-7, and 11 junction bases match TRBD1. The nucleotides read TGTGCCAGCAGCTCTGCGGGACAGGGGGTTGCTCGCGAGCAGTACTTC. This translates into CASSSAGQGVAREQYF.